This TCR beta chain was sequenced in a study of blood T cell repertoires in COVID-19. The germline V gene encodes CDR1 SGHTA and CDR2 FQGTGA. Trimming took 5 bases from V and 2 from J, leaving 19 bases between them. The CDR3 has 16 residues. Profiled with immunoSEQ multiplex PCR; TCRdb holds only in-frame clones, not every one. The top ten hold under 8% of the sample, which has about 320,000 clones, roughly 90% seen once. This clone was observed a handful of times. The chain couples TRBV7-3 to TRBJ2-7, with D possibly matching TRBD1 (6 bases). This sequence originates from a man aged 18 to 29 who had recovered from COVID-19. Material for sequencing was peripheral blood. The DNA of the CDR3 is TGTGCCAGCAGCCAAACAGGGCCCCTGGGGACCTACGAGCAGTACTTC. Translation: CASSQTGPLGTYEQYF.